Shown below are 2 T cell receptor beta chains from a single sample sequenced in a study of blood T cell repertoires in COVID-19. Sequencing was performed with immunoSEQ multiplex PCR; in TCRdb, only in-frame clones are kept and a portion is missing. The sample lists some 170,000 clones, around four fifths occurring once. Sequencing was done on a sample of peripheral blood. The receptors shown here come from a middle-aged woman with COVID-19, enrolled during active disease.

The rearrangement links TRBV5-1 to TRBJ1-4; no clear D gene. V was trimmed by 0 bases and J by 3 bases, leaving 12 bases between them. This CDR3 spans 16 amino acids. Germline CDR1 SGHRS, CDR2 YFSETQ. CDR3 in DNA: TGCGCCAGCAGCTTGGCCCCAGTCGCCTCTAATGAAAAACTGTTTTTT. This sequence encodes CASSLAPVASNEKLFF.

CDR3 amino acids: CASLQIAGEAGELFF. The CDR3 DNA reads TGTGCCAGTCTGCAAATAGCGGGAGAGGCCGGGGAGCTGTTTTTT. The J gene is TRBJ2-2, the V gene TRBV19, with 9 bases lining up with TRBD2. The junction had 10 bases not matched to a gene; V was cut back by 8 bases and J by 6 bases. This CDR3 has 15 residues. CDR1 is LNHDA and CDR2 is SQIVND in the germline V gene (reference sequence).